This record looks at one T cell receptor beta chain sequence and its context. Its recognized antigen is unknown. Within one base of it there is no much larger clone, and no base qualities were kept. Collaborating institutions collected whole blood in K2EDTA tubes following their own protocols. Collaborator samples were shipped for TCRbeta analysis as frozen whole blood, isolated PBMCs, or DNA extracted from either sample type. TCRbeta CDR3 regions were amplified from genomic DNA using the immunoSEQ Assay, a bias-controlled multiplex PCR. The study's own analysis went as follows. The number of nucleated cells in each sample was estimated from the amplification of reference gene primers within the assay. Sequence reads were collapsed and filtered to measure the absolute abundance of every unique TCRbeta CDR3 rearrangement. For each sample, productive Simpson clonality was calculated as the square root of Simpson's diversity index across productive rearrangements. Sourced from immuneACCESS, this table was stored by TCRdb with only in-frame sequences that have V and J called. A share of the clones is absent; for the studies checked, an unresolved V gene accounts for under half, and the remainder has no known explanation. V and J calls and clone size are given by that table; D and trimming were obtained from the DNA. Across this sample there are fewer than 250,000 clones, with more than 75% seen only once. The biggest ten clones account for 3.5% to 5% of the sample.

This record comes from a study of blood T cell repertoires in COVID-19 (TCRdb year 2020). About the study as a whole: Samples from collaborators originated in the United States, Italy and Spain and spanned both the acute and convalescent phases of COVID-19. The material from the prospective study consisted of cDNA or gDNA derived from T cells, B-cell-depleted T cells, or PBMCs. The dataset comprised deeply sampled blood TCRbeta repertoires from subjects exposed to, actively infected with, or recovered from COVID-19. A freely available public database, intended as a resource for researchers studying the immune response to SARS-CoV-2, is where the repertoires were released. The samples were drawn from two sources: the first 160 participants of the ongoing ImmuneRACE study, and about 1,300 subjects contributed by 6 global collaborators. A de-identified subject ID, COVID-19 status, age in years and sex were almost always included in the sample metadata. Where available, HLA class I and class II types were taken from metadata supplied by the sample provider and were not determined by assay-based typing.

What the authors observed across the whole study: Clinical and demographic metadata were provided uncurated, with the amount varying by source and participant.

Sequenced material: peripheral blood. This clonotype was obtained from a man aged 45-65 years with acute or convalescent COVID-19.

The DNA sequence reads TGTGCCAGCAGCCCAGACGAGGACAGAACCTACGAGCAGTACTTC. Its protein reads: CASSPDEDRTYEQYF. The chain is assembled from TRBV21-1 and TRBJ2-7; TRBD1 reflects the table's D call only, with no check against the DNA. TRBV21-1 is designated a pseudogene. From its cysteine to its phenylalanine, the CDR3 spans 15 amino acids. Kept here is only the CDR3 DNA, which spans 45 bases and is read in frame from base 1.